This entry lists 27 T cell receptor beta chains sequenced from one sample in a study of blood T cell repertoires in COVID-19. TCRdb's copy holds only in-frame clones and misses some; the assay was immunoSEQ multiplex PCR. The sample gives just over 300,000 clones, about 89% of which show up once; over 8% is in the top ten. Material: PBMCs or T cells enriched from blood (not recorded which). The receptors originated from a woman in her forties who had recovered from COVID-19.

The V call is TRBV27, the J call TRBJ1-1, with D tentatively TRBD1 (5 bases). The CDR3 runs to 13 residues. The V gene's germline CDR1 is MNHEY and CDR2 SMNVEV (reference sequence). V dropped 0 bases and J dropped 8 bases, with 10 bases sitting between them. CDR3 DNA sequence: TGTGCCAGCAGTTTATCCGCCAGGGTGGAAGCTTTCTTT. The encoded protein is CASSLSARVEAFF.

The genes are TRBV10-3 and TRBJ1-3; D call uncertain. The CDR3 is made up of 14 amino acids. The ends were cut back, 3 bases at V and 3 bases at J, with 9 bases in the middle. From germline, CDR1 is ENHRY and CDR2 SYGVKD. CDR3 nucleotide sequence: TGTGCCATCAGTGACACCCGGGTTGGAAACACCATATATTTT. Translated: CAISDTRVGNTIYF.

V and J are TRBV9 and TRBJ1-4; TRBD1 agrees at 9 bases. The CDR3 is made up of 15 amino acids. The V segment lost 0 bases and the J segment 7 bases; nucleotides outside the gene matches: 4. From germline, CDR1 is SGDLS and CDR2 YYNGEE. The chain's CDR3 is CASSVATGGPEKLFF. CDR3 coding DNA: TGTGCCAGCAGCGTAGCTACAGGGGGCCCTGAAAAACTGTTTTTT.

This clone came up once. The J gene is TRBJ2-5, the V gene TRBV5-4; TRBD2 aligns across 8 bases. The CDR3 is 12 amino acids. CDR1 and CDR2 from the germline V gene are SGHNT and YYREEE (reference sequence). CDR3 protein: CSTGGGQETQYF. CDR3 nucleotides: TGTTCGACGGGAGGGGGTCAAGAGACCCAGTACTTC. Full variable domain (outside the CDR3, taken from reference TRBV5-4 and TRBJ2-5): ETGVTQSPTHLIKTRGQQVTLRCSSQSGHNTVSWYQQALGQGPQFIFQYYREEENGRGNFPPRFSGLQFPNYSSELNVNALELDDSALYLCSTGGGQETQYFGPGTRLLVL.

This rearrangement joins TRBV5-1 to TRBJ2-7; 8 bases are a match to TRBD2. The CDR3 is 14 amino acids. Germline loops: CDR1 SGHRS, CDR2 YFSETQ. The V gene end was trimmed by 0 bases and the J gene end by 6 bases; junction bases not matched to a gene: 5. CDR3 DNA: TGCGCCAGCAGCTTGGCCGGTAGCGGGGCCGAGCAGTACTTC. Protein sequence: CASSLAGSGAEQYF.

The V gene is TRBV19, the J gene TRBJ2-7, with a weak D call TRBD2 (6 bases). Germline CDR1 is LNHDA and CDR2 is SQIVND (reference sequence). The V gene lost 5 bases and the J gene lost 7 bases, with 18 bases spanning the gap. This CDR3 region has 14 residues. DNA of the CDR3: TGTGCCAGTAGTGAGGTCGGGGGTTATGGAGAGCAGTACTTC. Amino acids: CASSEVGGYGEQYF.

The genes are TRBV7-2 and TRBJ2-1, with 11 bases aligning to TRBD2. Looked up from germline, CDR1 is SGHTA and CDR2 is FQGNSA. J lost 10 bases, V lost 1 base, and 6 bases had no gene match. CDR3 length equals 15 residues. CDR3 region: CASSLGSGGVWEQFF. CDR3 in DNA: TGTGCCAGCAGCTTAGGTAGCGGGGGGGTTTGGGAGCAGTTCTTC.

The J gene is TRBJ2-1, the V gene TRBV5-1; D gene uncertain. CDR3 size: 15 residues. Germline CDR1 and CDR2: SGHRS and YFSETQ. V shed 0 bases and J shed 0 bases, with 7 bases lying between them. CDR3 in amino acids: CASSLVLNSYNEQFF. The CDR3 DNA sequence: TGCGCCAGCAGCTTGGTCCTAAACTCCTACAATGAGCAGTTCTTC. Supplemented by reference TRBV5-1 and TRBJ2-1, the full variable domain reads KAGVTQTPRYLIKTRGQQVTLSCSPISGHRSVSWYQQTPGQGLQFLFEYFSETQRNKGNFPGRFSGRQFSNSRSEMNVSTLELGDSALYLCASSLVLNSYNEQFFGPGTRLTVL.

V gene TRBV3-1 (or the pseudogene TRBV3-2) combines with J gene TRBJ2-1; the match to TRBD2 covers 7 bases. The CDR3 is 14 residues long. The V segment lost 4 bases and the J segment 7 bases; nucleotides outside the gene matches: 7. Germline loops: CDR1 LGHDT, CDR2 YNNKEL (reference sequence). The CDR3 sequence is CASSRTSSRNEQFF. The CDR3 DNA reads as TGTGCCAGCAGCCGGACTAGTTCGAGGAATGAGCAGTTCTTC.

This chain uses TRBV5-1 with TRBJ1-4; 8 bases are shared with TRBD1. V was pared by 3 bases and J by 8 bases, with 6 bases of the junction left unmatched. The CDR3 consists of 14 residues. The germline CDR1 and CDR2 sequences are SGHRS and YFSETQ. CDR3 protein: CASSSQGAEEKLFF. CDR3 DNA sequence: TGCGCCAGCAGCTCGCAGGGGGCAGAGGAAAAACTGTTTTTT.

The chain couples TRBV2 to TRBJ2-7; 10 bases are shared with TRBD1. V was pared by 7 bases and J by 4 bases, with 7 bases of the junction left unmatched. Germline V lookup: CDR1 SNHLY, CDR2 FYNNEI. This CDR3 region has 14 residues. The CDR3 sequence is CASIPGQGIYEQYF. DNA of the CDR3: TGTGCCAGCATTCCGGGACAGGGGATATACGAGCAGTACTTC.

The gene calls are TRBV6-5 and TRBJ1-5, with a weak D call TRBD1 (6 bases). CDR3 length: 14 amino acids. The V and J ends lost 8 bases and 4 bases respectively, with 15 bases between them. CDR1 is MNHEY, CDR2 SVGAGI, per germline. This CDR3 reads CASRGGGTNQPQHF. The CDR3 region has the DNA TGTGCCAGCCGGGGGGGCGGGACAAATCAGCCCCAGCATTTT.

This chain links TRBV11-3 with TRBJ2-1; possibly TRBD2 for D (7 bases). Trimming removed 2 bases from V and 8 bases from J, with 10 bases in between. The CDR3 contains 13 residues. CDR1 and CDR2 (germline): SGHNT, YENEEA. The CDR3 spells CASSLQGRDEQFF. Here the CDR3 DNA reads TGTGCCAGCAGCTTACAGGGGAGGGATGAGCAGTTCTTC.

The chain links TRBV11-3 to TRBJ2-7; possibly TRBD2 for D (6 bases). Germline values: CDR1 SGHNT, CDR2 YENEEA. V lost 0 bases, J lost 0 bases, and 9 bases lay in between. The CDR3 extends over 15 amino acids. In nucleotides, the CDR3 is TGTGCCAGCAGCTTAGAGCGGGGTCGCTCCTACGAGCAGTACTTC. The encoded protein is CASSLERGRSYEQYF.

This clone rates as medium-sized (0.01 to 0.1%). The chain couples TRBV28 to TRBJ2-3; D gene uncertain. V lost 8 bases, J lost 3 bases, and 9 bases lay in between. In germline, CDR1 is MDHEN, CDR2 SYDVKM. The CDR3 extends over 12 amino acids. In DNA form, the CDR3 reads TGTGCCAGCTCTATACTTACAGATACGCAGTATTTT. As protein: CASSILTDTQYF.

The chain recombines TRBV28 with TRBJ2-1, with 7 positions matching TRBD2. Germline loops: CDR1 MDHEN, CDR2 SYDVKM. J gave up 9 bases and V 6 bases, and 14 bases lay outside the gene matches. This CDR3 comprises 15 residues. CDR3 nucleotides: TGTGCCAGCAGGGCCCCCGGGACTATGGACGGTGAGCAGTTCTTC. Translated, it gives CASRAPGTMDGEQFF.

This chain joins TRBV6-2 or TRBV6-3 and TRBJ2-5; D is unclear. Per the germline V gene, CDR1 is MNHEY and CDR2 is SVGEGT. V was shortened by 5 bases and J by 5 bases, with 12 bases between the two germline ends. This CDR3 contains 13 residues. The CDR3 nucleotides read TGTGCCAGCAGTGGGCCTGGTGGGGAGACCCAGTACTTC. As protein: CASSGPGGETQYF.

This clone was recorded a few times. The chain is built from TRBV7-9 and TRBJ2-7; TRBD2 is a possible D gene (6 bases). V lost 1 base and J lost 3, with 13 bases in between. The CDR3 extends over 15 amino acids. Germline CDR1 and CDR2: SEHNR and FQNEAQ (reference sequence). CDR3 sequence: CASSLDKRRGYEQYF. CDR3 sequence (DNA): TGTGCCAGCAGCTTAGATAAGCGGAGGGGCTACGAGCAGTACTTC.

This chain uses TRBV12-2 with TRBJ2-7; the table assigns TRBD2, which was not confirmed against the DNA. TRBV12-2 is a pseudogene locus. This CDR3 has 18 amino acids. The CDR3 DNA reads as TGTGCAAGTCGCTCAACGCTCCGGGACTTTCGCAGCCCCTACGAGCAGTACTTC. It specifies CASRSTLRDFRSPYEQYF.

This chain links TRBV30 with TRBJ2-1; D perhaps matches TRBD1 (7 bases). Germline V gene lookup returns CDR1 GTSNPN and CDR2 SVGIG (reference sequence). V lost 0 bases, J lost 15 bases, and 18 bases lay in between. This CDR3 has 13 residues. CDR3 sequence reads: CAWSVPRGGGTFF. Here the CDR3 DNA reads TGTGCCTGGAGTGTACCCAGAGGAGGGGGCACGTTCTTC.

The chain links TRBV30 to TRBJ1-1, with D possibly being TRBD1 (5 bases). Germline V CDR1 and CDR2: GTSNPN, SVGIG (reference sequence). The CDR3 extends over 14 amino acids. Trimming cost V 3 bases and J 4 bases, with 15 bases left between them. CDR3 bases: TGTGCCTGGAGGGGGACTGCCGATGGCACTGAAGCTTTCTTT. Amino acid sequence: CAWRGTADGTEAFF.

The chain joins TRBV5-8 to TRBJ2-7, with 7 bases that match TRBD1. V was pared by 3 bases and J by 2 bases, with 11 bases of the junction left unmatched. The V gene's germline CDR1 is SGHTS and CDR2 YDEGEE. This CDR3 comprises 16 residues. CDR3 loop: CASSSKQGIQTYEQYF. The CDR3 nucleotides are TGTGCCAGCAGCTCTAAACAGGGGATACAGACCTACGAGCAGTACTTC. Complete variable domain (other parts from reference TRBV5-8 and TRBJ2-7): EAGVTQSPTHLIKTRGQQATLRCSPISGHTSVYWYQQALGLGLQFLLWYDEGEERNRGNFPPRFSGRQFPNYSSELNVNALELEDSALYLCASSSKQGIQTYEQYFGPGTRLTVT.

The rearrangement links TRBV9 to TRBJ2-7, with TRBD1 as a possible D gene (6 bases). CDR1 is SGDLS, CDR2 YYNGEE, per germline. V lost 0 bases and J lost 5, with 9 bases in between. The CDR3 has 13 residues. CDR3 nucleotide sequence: TGTGCCAGCAGCGTAGACCCAGGGGACGAGCAGTACTTC. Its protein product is CASSVDPGDEQYF. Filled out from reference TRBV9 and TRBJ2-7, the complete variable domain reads DSGVTQTPKHLITATGQRVTLRCSPRSGDLSVYWYQQSLDQGLQFLIQYYNGEERAKGNILERFSAQQFPDLHSELNLSSLELGDSALYFCASSVDPGDEQYFGPGTRLTVT.

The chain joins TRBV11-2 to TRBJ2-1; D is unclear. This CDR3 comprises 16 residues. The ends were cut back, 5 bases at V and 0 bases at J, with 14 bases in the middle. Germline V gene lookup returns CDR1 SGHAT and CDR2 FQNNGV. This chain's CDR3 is CASSNIWASSYNEQFF. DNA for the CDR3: TGTGCCAGCAGCAACATATGGGCAAGCTCCTACAATGAGCAGTTCTTC.

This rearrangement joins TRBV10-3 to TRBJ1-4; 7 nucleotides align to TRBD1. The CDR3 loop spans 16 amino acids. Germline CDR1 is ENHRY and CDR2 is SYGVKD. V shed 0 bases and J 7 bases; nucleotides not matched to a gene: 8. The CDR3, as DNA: TGTGCCATCAGTGAGTCGTTGGAGGGGGCTGGTGAAAAACTGTTTTTT. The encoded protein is CAISESLEGAGEKLFF.

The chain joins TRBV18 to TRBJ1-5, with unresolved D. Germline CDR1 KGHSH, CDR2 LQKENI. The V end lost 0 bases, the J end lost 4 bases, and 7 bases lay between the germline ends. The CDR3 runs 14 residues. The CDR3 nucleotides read TGTGCCAGCTCACCACCGACTGCTAATCAGCCCCAGCATTTT. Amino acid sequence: CASSPPTANQPQHF.

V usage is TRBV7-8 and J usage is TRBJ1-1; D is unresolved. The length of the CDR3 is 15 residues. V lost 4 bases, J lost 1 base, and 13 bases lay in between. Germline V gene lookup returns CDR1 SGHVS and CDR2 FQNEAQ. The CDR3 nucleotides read TGTGCCAGCAGCTCCTCGAGGGCTGAGAACACTGAAGCTTTCTTT. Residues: CASSSSRAENTEAFF.